These 9 T cell receptor beta chains were all obtained from the same sample, sequenced in a study of T cell responses to AZD1222 COVID-19 vaccine. The protocol was immunoSEQ multiplex PCR, while the TCRdb copy is restricted to in-frame clones and leaves out a portion. The data contain roughly 130,000 clones, about nine tenths of them seen just once; the ten biggest clones take up roughly 7.4%. The source material was peripheral blood, sampled on day 0 of AZD1222 vaccination. The receptor set was obtained from an adult in good health.

The J gene is TRBJ1-1, the V gene TRBV19, with TRBD1 matching over 7 bases. Germline V lookup: CDR1 LNHDA, CDR2 SQIVND (reference sequence). This CDR3 is built from 13 residues. The J segment lost 3 bases and the V segment lost 7 bases, leaving 5 bases of the junction unmatched. CDR3: CASILRGDTEAFF. Here the CDR3 DNA reads TGTGCCAGTATCCTCAGGGGGGACACTGAAGCTTTCTTT.

This chain links TRBV19 with TRBJ1-4; maybe TRBD1 (5 bases). Germline V lookup: CDR1 LNHDA, CDR2 SQIVND (reference sequence). This CDR3 is built from 14 residues. The V gene lost 1 base and the J gene lost 5 bases, with 8 bases spanning the gap. CDR3 protein: CASSIVPGNEKLFF. DNA for the CDR3: TGTGCCAGTAGTATAGTTCCAGGGAATGAAAAACTGTTTTTT.

This sequence joins TRBV6-5 and TRBJ2-7, with TRBD1 matching over 10 bases. The junction had 6 bases not matched to a gene; V was cut back by 6 bases and J by 1 base. Germline V gives CDR1 MNHEY, CDR2 SVGAGI. The CDR3 runs 15 residues. CDR3 residues: CASRSGTGASYEQYF. CDR3 nucleotides: TGTGCCAGCAGGTCCGGGACAGGGGCTTCCTACGAGCAGTACTTC.

The chain combines TRBV27 with TRBJ1-2; D may be TRBD1 (5 bases). Trimming pared 5 bases from V and 2 bases from J, leaving 18 bases between. The length of the CDR3 is 16 residues. Germline V gene lookup returns CDR1 MNHEY and CDR2 SMNVEV (reference sequence). The CDR3 reads CASSRDWDSLNYGYTF. The CDR3 bases are TGTGCCAGCAGTCGAGATTGGGACTCACTCAACTATGGCTACACCTTC.

The rearrangement links TRBV5-5 to TRBJ1-3, with D uncertain. CDR3 length equals 14 residues. V shed 7 bases and J shed 0 bases, with 11 bases lying between them. In germline, CDR1 is SGHKS, CDR2 YYEKEE (reference sequence). DNA of the CDR3: TGTGCCAGCCAACCTGACAACTCTGGAAACACCATATATTTT. This codes for CASQPDNSGNTIYF.

This clone was counted between two and nine times. V gene TRBV19 combines with J gene TRBJ1-2; TRBD1 might be the D (5 bases). Trimming cost V 5 bases and J 3 bases, with 19 bases left between them. Germline CDR1 is LNHDA and CDR2 is SQIVND (reference sequence). This CDR3 is built from 16 residues. The CDR3 DNA sequence: TGTGCCAGTAGTCCCTGGGGCATGGAGGGATACTATGGCTACACCTTC. It yields the protein CASSPWGMEGYYGYTF.

V gene TRBV5-4 combines with J gene TRBJ1-1, with unresolved D. The V gene lost 1 base and the J gene lost 3 bases, with 16 bases spanning the gap. Germline assignment: CDR1 SGHNT and CDR2 YYREEE (reference sequence). CDR3 length: 16 amino acids. CDR3 in DNA: TGTGCCAGCAGCTTGCCGGGATTGGGGTCGCACACTGAAGCTTTCTTT. Translated: CASSLPGLGSHTEAFF.

The chain has TRBV5-1 and TRBJ2-7; the match to TRBD1 covers 10 bases. Trimming took 3 bases from V and 1 from J; bases not matched to a gene: 4. The CDR3 covers 15 residues. Germline V gives CDR1 SGHRS, CDR2 YFSETQ. The CDR3 bases are TGCGCCAGCAGCTCACGGACAGGGGGGTCCTACGAGCAGTACTTC. Translating gives CASSSRTGGSYEQYF.

V is TRBV9 and J is TRBJ2-5, with 10 bases fitting TRBD2. Per germline, CDR1 SGDLS and CDR2 YYNGEE. After removal of 4 bases from V and 5 bases from J, the junction contained 8 bases not matched to a gene. The CDR3 sequence is 15 residues long. In DNA, the CDR3 is TGTGCCAGCAGCTTAGCGGGAGGCCGTAGGGAGACCCAGTACTTC. Its translation is CASSLAGGRRETQYF.